The present TCR gamma chain was sequenced within a study of gamma delta lymphoproliferative disorders and STAT genes (dated by TCRdb to 2017 to 2018). Notes on the research overall: Among the 9 sequenced Tgammadelta LGLL patients, 4 had symptomatic disease and 5 had an indolent course. The LymphoTrack Dx TCRG Assay was used to build gamma-chain libraries from a minimum of 50 ng of genomic DNA. Within a larger immunophenotypic and STAT-mutation study, TCR gamma and delta CDR3 repertoires were profiled by deep sequencing in Tgammadelta lymphoproliferative disease patients and healthy controls. The TCR-sequenced pilot group comprised roughly 10 Tgammadelta large granular lymphocyte leukemia patients and a couple of hepatosplenic T-cell lymphoma patients. Because no corresponding Invivoscribe delta assay was available, delta-chain libraries were prepared according to the standard operating procedure of the EuroClonality-NGS working group. To confirm results, a couple of gamma-chain samples and all delta-chain samples were sequenced twice. Here is what the overall study found, with its caveats: According to the authors, NGS specificity may be reduced at low frequencies, so whether leukemic clones are public or private needs confirmation. Nearly all major patient gamma and delta clonotypes were public, shared with at least one healthy donor; only two gamma clonotypes were private to disease. Control T cells were likely spread across varied maturation stages, whereas leukemic cells were skewed toward terminal effectors, which potentially limits comparisons between patients and controls. In whole-repertoire clustering, patient gamma repertoires grouped separately from healthy controls, whereas delta repertoires showed no separation between groups.

For both patients and controls, peripheral blood mononuclear cells were isolated, and the genomic DNA from these cells was used for TCR sequencing. Of the sequenced patients, about five were male and about six were female, and the group's median age was approximately 67 years. All patients came from a single hematology unit in Padova, Italy, and their diagnoses were reclassified as T-LGLL or HSTCL using the 2017 WHO criteria. Every patient sample was obtained either before therapy or while the patient was off therapy. This clone is regarded as medium-sized (0.01 to 0.1%). What antigen it recognizes has not been identified. Qualities for individual bases were not recorded, and no much larger clone is one base off. Different DNA sequences within this sample yield the same CDR3. Both library preparation methods relied on multiplex PCR with primers aimed at conserved V and J regions of the TCR genes. Amplicons were purified, pooled and sequenced on an Illumina MiSeq platform. The source study handled its data this way. V(D)J alignment, clonotype assembly and translation were performed with MiXCR, whereas functionality assessment and CDR3 repertoire analyses were performed with VDJtools. CDR3 followed the IMGT definition, and analyses included only productive sequences that used functional genes, leaving out ORF genes and pseudogenes. Identical amino acid CDR3s of major clonotypes (frequency >=5%) were searched for across all patients and controls using a custom Python script. Clonotype frequencies in patients versus controls were compared with a one-sided non-parametric Wilcoxon test. TCRdb processed the public reads again with the CATT caller, after which rows with matching DNA were combined. TCRdb's processing, not the authors' own work, is the source of the V and J calls. In all, the sample holds 1,300 or so gamma-chain clones, and 8.2% of those were seen once. The top ten clonotypes cover roughly 52% of the sample.

The receptor comes from a human donor with gamma-delta T-cell large granular lymphocyte leukemia. Sequenced material: blood.

The encoded CDR3 is CATWDRQGYKKLF. In nucleotide form, the sequence is TGTGCCACCTGGGACAGGCAAGGTTATAAGAAACTCTTT. Here the chain combines TRGV3 and TRGJ1 or TRGJ2. TCRdb carries no J gene annotation; the J gene was assigned here by matching the DNA with germline. V trim: 0 bases; J trim: 6 bases; unmatched bases: 5. CDR1 and CDR2 were assigned from the germline V gene (reference sequence) as VTNTFY and YDVSTARD. From the cysteine up to the phenylalanine, the CDR3 has a length of 13 residues. Of the read, only the CDR3 DNA is kept; its 39 bases are in frame from base 1.